This T cell receptor beta chain stems from a study of Tregs in tolerant kidney transplant recipients. Study context: The nonmyeloablative bone marrow transplants came from related graft donors, with transient mixed chimerism. Study-wide results and limits: Changing PCR primers prevented nucleotide comparison between some patients' samples. The most relevant donor-specific Treg TCRbeta repertoire apparently came from expansion with activated donor B cells.

The ends lost 3 bases at V and 5 bases at J; junction bases unmatched: 6. From germline, CDR1 is SGHTA and CDR2 FQGNSA. This CDR3 comprises 15 residues. Clones were sequenced by immunoSEQ multiplex PCR, and TCRdb holds only the in-frame ones, with some missing. The sample lists approximately 60,000 clones; less than 98% were seen once. Unstimulated Tregs (CD4+CD25+CD127-) and CD4+CD25- non-Tregs were sorted from PBMCs. Notes on this clone: Its antigen is still unknown.

The rearrangement links TRBV7-2 to TRBJ2-5, with 10 nucleotides matching TRBD2. The sequence derives from a human donor who received a combined kidney and bone marrow transplant. The input for sequencing was Tregs from blood, taken before the transplant. The CDR3: CASSFIAGGGETQYF. In DNA, the CDR3 is TGTGCCAGCAGCTTTATAGCGGGGGGTGGGGAGACCCAGTACTTC.